Reported below is one TCR beta chain. Germline CDR1 MNHEY, CDR2 SMNVEV (reference sequence). Trimming took 8 bases from V and 2 from J; bases not matched to a gene: 9. The CDR3 consists of 16 residues. Assay used: immunoSEQ multiplex PCR; TCRdb lists only in-frame clones, some missing. The sample consists of some 450,000 clones, approximately 89% of them appearing once. This sample was taken from a study of blood T cell repertoires in COVID-19. The J gene is TRBJ2-6, the V gene TRBV27, with TRBD2 matching 7 bases. Specimen: peripheral blood. This clonotype originated in a woman aged 45 to 65 with COVID-19, enrolled during active disease. The CDR3 DNA reads TGTGCCAGCTCCCCTTGGGAGGGACCTGGGGCCAACGTCCTGACTTTC. As protein: CASSPWEGPGANVLTF.